What follows are 20 T cell receptor beta chains derived from one specimen sequenced in a study of cytomegalovirus exposure and HLA in healthy donors. Both 60 Vbeta primers and 13 Jbeta primers went into the PCR. The data were produced by immunoSEQ multiplex PCR, yet TCRdb's version contains in-frame clones alone and is incomplete. The table has 270,000 or so clones, about nine tenths seen once. Sequenced sample: PBMCs. The receptors originated from a girl aged 2 to 10 in good health and CMV-seronegative.

The J gene is TRBJ2-5, the V gene TRBV19; 7 bases are shared with TRBD2. Looked up from germline, CDR1 is LNHDA and CDR2 is SQIVND (reference sequence). The CDR3 is 12 residues long. Trimming took 6 bases from V and 5 from J; bases not matched to a gene: 3. The CDR3: CASSGGTETQYF. The CDR3 DNA reads TGTGCCAGTAGCGGGGGGACGGAGACCCAGTACTTC.

CDR3 protein: CASSVGTATDTQYF. The CDR3 DNA sequence: TGTGCCAGTAGTGTAGGGACAGCCACGGATACGCAGTATTTT. The chain has TRBV19 and TRBJ2-3; 7 bases are shared with TRBD1. Germline CDR1 and CDR2: LNHDA and SQIVND (reference sequence). The V and J ends lost 5 bases and 6 bases, in that order; junction bases with no gene match: 8. The CDR3 has 14 amino acids.

The CDR3 coding sequence is TGTGCCAGCAGCTTGGGGTCAGATGACACTGAAGCTTTCTTT. Translated, it gives CASSLGSDDTEAFF. The V call is TRBV5-6, the J call TRBJ1-1, with D unclear. Trimming took 0 bases from V and 3 from J, leaving 9 bases between them. The CDR3 sequence is 14 residues long. Germline CDR1 is SGHDT and CDR2 is YYEEEE.

The chain recombines TRBV6-1 with TRBJ2-5; a weak D match, TRBD1 (5 bases). Judging by the DNA end, TRBJ2-7 fits better; the J call may be wrong. Germline V gene lookup returns CDR1 MNHNS and CDR2 SASEGT. The CDR3 extends over 12 amino acids. The CDR3 sequence is CASSLQGYEQYF. The CDR3 bases are TGTGCCAGCAGTCTCCAGGGTTACGAGCAGTACTTC.

The chain employs TRBV6-6 and TRBJ1-5; perhaps TRBD1 as D (6 bases). Per germline, CDR1 MNHNY and CDR2 SVGAGI (reference sequence). The V end lost 6 bases, the J end lost 7 bases, and 13 bases lay between the germline ends. This CDR3 spans 13 amino acids. CDR3 in DNA: TGTGCCAGCAGCCCACAGGGAAAACAGCCCCAGCATTTT. This gives the protein CASSPQGKQPQHF.

The chain links TRBV28 to TRBJ2-7, with a possible D match to TRBD2 (7 bases). V shed 7 bases and J shed 4 bases, with 14 bases lying between them. This CDR3 is 13 amino acids long. The germline CDR1 and CDR2 sequences are MDHEN and SYDVKM. Written as DNA, the CDR3 is TGTGCCAGCAAAAGGGGGGGCATGTACGAGCAGTACTTC. Its translation is CASKRGGMYEQYF.

For the CDR3, the DNA is TGTGCCAGCAGCTCGAACACTGAAGCTTTCTTT. As protein: CASSSNTEAFF. The V gene is TRBV2, the J gene TRBJ1-1; D remains ambiguous. Germline CDR1 is SNHLY and CDR2 is FYNNEI. CDR3 size: 11 residues. The ends were cut back, 6 bases at V and 1 base at J, with 3 bases in the middle. Combining the CDR3 with reference TRBV2 and TRBJ1-1 gives the whole variable domain EPEVTQTPSHQVTQMGQEVILRCVPISNHLYFYWYRQILGQKVEFLVSFYNNEISEKSEIFDDQFSVERPDGSNFTLKIRSTKLEDSAMYFCASSSNTEAFFGQGTRLTVV.

This chain uses TRBV27 with TRBJ2-1; 8 positions match TRBD2. Germline V CDR1 and CDR2: MNHEY, SMNVEV (reference sequence). V lost 4 bases, J lost 15 bases, and 11 bases stayed unmatched. This CDR3 region has 13 residues. This chain's CDR3 is CASSSPLQREMFF. The DNA of the CDR3 is TGTGCCAGCAGTTCCCCCCTCCAGCGGGAGATGTTCTTC.

The rearrangement joins TRBV5-6 to TRBJ1-1; D is unresolved. Trimming cost V 4 bases and J 1 base, with 8 bases left between them. CDR1 and CDR2 (germline): SGHDT, YYEEEE. CDR3 length: 13 amino acids. The CDR3 DNA sequence: TGTGCCAGCAGCCCGACGGGGAACACTGAAGCTTTCTTT. It encodes CASSPTGNTEAFF.

In this sample, this clone turned up once. The chain has TRBV11-2 and TRBJ2-7; 9 bases map to TRBD1. With 3 bases clipped from V and 2 bases from J, the junction kept 5 bases outside the gene matches. Per the germline V gene, CDR1 is SGHAT and CDR2 is FQNNGV. The CDR3 consists of 15 residues. CDR3 sequence: CASSFRGTGTYEQYF. The CDR3 region has the DNA TGTGCCAGCAGCTTCCGCGGGACAGGGACCTACGAGCAGTACTTC. Drawing the rest from reference TRBV11-2 and TRBJ2-7, the complete variable domain is EAGVAQSPRYKIIEKRQSVAFWCNPISGHATLYWYQQILGQGPKLLIQFQNNGVVDDSQLPKDRFSAERLKGVDSTLKIQPAKLEDSAVYLCASSFRGTGTYEQYFGPGTRLTVT.

The J gene is TRBJ2-3, the V gene TRBV6-4, with unresolved D. Germline V lookup: CDR1 MRHNA, CDR2 SNTAGT. CDR3 size: 13 residues. V lost 3 bases, J lost 6 bases, and 10 bases lay in between. DNA of the CDR3: TGTGCCAGCAGTGAGGGCCCCGCGGATACGCAGTATTTT. This translates into CASSEGPADTQYF.

The V and J genes are TRBV11-2 and TRBJ1-1, with D unclear. CDR3 length equals 12 residues. V was trimmed by 3 bases and J by 2 bases, leaving 4 bases between them. CDR1 is SGHAT and CDR2 is FQNNGV in the germline V gene. CDR3 sequence: CASSFTNTEAFF. DNA of the CDR3: TGTGCCAGCAGCTTTACTAACACTGAAGCTTTCTTT.

As DNA, the CDR3 is TGTGCCAGCAGTTCCACCCCCAGGGGCAACTATGGCTACACCTTC. Translation gives CASSSTPRGNYGYTF. The chain carries TRBV6-5 and TRBJ1-2; TRBD1 is a possible D gene (6 bases). Germline lookup yields CDR1 MNHEY and CDR2 SVGAGI. The CDR3 loop spans 15 amino acids. V dropped 4 bases and J dropped 2 bases, with 14 bases sitting between them.

The V gene is TRBV30, the J gene TRBJ2-7, with 7 nucleotides matching TRBD1. The CDR3 contains 14 residues. CDR1 GTSNPN and CDR2 SVGIG come from the germline V gene (reference sequence). Losses at the gene ends were 5 bases for V and 2 bases for J; bases not matched to a gene: 9. The CDR3 DNA sequence: TGTGCCTGGGGGGAGACAGGGATCACCTACGAGCAGTACTTC. Residues: CAWGETGITYEQYF.

The chain uses TRBV9 and TRBJ2-3, with D uncertain. The CDR3 totals 16 residues. Germline V gene sequence: CDR1 SGDLS, CDR2 YYNGEE. Between the trimmed V and J ends, which lost 0 bases and 0 bases, there was a span of 11 bases. CDR3 amino acids: CASSVVPTTSTDTQYF. In nucleotides, the CDR3 is TGTGCCAGCAGCGTAGTGCCAACCACTAGCACAGATACGCAGTATTTT.

The CDR3 is CASSAGTFTGELFF. In DNA form, the CDR3 reads TGTGCCAGCAGCGCCGGGACATTCACCGGGGAGCTGTTTTTT. The V and J genes are TRBV7-8 and TRBJ2-2; a weak D match, TRBD1 (6 bases). From germline, CDR1 is SGHVS and CDR2 FQNEAQ. The CDR3 is made up of 14 amino acids. Trimming left V 5 bases short and J 4 bases short, with 11 bases between.

The gene calls are TRBV2 and TRBJ2-1; D gene uncertain. The germline V gene encodes CDR1 SNHLY and CDR2 FYNNEI. Between the trimmed V and J ends, which lost 4 bases and 0 bases, there was a span of 13 bases. CDR3 length: 16 amino acids. CDR3 bases: TGTGCCAGCAGTGGAGTGTTGTTTAGCTCCTACAATGAGCAGTTCTTC. This codes for CASSGVLFSSYNEQFF.

The rearrangement joins TRBV5-4 to TRBJ2-7, with 7 bases identical to TRBD2. The CDR3 covers 15 residues. Germline V gene sequence: CDR1 SGHNT, CDR2 YYREEE (reference sequence). The trim removed 0 bases at V and 0 bases at J, leaving 3 bases unmatched. CDR3 in DNA: TGTGCCAGCAGCTTGGGCGGGAGTAACTCCTACGAGCAGTACTTC. Encoded protein: CASSLGGSNSYEQYF.

The chain recombines TRBV4-2 with TRBJ2-7; 8 nucleotides agree with TRBD2. After removal of 5 bases from V and 6 bases from J, the junction contained 9 bases not matched to a gene. This CDR3 is built from 14 residues. Per the germline V gene, CDR1 is LGHNA and CDR2 is YNFKEQ. This CDR3 reads CASSEPGLVGEQYF. CDR3 sequence (DNA): TGTGCCAGCAGCGAGCCGGGACTAGTGGGCGAGCAGTACTTC.

This clone was counted once. The chain is built from TRBV29-1 and TRBJ2-1, with 7 nucleotides matching TRBD1. Trimming took 7 bases from V and 7 from J; bases not matched to a gene: 13. Germline V CDR1 and CDR2: SQVTM, ANQGSEA. This CDR3 has 14 residues. DNA for the CDR3: TGCAGCGGTATAGGACAGGCCAGCTCGAATGAGCAGTTCTTC. Protein: CSGIGQASSNEQFF.